These 2 T cell receptor beta chains were all obtained from the same sample, sequenced in a study of identical twins. TCRdb re-called the 5' RACE reads with MiXCR, one entry per CDR3 protein. The sample includes about 1.7 million distinct CDR3 sequences, about 32% of them seen just once. The sample was cord blood. These receptors all come from a newborn girl in good health.

Ten or more counts support this clonotype. This chain connects TRBV27 to TRBJ2-5; D not resolved. The V and J ends lost 5 bases and 0 bases respectively, with 25 bases between them. This CDR3 has 19 residues. CDR1 MNHEY and CDR2 SMNVEV come from the germline V gene (reference sequence). CDR3 residues: CASSPVRRDRGLNQETQYF. The DNA for the CDR3 is TGTGCCAGCAGTCCCGTCCGTAGGGATCGAGGTTTGAACCAAGAGACCCAGTACTTC.

V usage is TRBV20-1 and J usage is TRBJ2-7; 11 bases agree with TRBD2. The CDR3 totals 15 residues. The V gene's germline CDR1 is DFQATT and CDR2 SNEGSKA (reference sequence). Germline trimming cut 6 bases from V and 2 bases from J; bases unmatched to any gene: 9. The CDR3 nucleotides read TGCAGTGCCAGCCGACGGACTAGCGGGCCCTACGAGCAGTACTTC. It specifies CSASRRTSGPYEQYF.